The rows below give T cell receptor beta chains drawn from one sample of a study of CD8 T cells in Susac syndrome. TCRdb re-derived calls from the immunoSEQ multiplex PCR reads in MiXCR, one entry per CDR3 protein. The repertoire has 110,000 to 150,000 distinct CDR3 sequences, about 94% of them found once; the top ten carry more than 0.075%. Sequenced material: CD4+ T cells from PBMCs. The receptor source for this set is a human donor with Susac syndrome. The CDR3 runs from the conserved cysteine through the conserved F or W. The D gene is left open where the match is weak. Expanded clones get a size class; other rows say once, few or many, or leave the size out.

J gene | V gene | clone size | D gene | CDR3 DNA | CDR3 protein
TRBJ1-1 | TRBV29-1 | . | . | TGCAGCGGAATTGCCCTGAACACTGAAGCTTTCTTT | CSGIALNTEAFF
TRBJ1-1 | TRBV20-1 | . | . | TGCAGTGCTACGGGGCCCAACACTGAAGCTTTCTTT | CSATGPNTEAFF
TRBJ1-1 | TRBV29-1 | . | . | TGCAGCGTTGAGAAGGTATATGAAACTGAAGCTTTCTTT | CSVEKVYETEAFF
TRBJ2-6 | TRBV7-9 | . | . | TGTGCCAGCAGCTCCAGACCGTTCTCTGGGGCCAACGTCCTGACTTTC | CASSSRPFSGANVLTF
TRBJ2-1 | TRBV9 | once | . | TGTGCCAGCAGTGTCCGTAGTGTCGGGGACAATGAGCAGTTCTTC | CASSVRSVGDNEQFF
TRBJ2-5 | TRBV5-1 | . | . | TGCGCCAGCAGCTTGGAGATATGGGAAGAGACCCAGTACTTC | CASSLEIWEETQYF
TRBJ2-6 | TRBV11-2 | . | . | TGTGCCAGCAGCCCCCTGCGGGACAGCTACTCTGGGGCCAACGTCCTGACTTTC | CASSPLRDSYSGANVLTF
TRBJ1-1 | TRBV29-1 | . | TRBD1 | TGCAGCGTTGAAGGCGGGGGACAGCGAGAAGCTTTCTTT | CSVEGGGQREAFF
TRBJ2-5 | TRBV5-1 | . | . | TGCGCCAGCAGCTTGCAATATGAAGAGACCCAGTACTTC | CASSLQYEETQYF
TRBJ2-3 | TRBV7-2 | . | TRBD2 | TGTGCCAGCAGCCCCAGGGTTCTAGCGGGGGAAGATACGCAGTATTTT | CASSPRVLAGEDTQYF
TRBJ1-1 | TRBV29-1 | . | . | TGCAGCGTTGAAGAGAAGGCTGAAGCTTTCTTT | CSVEEKAEAFF
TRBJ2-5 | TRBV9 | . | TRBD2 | TGTGCCAGCAGCCCCTCCCTAGCGGGAGATGTCGGGGAGACCCAGTACTTC | CASSPSLAGDVGETQYF
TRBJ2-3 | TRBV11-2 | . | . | TGTGCCAGCAGCCCCGAGACAGATACGCAGTATTTT | CASSPETDTQYF
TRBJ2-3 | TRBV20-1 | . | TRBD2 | TGCAGTGCCTACCCTTTAGCGGGGGGGAGAGATACGCAGTATTTT | CSAYPLAGGRDTQYF
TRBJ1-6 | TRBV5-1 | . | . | TGCGCCAGCAGCTTGGTGGTCGTAGGGGGGAATTCACCCCTCCACTTT | CASSLVVVGGNSPLHF
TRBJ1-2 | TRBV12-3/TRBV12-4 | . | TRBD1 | TGTGCCAGCAGCCCGGACAGGGCCGCTAGCTACACCTTC | CASSPDRAASYTF
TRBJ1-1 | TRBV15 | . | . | TGTGCCACCAGCAGAGATGGACGCTCTGAAGCTTTCTTT | CATSRDGRSEAFF
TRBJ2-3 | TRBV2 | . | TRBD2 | TGTGCCAGACGACTAGCGGGAGTGCCAGATACGCAGTATTTT | CARRLAGVPDTQYF
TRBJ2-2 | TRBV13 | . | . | TGTGCCAGCAGCCGCGATAGCGGGGAGCTGTTTTTT | CASSRDSGELFF
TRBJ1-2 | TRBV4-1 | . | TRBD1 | TGCGCCAGCAGCCAACGATGGGGACAGGGAGATATTGGGGGCTACACCTTC | CASSQRWGQGDIGGYTF
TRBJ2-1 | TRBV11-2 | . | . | TGTGCCAGCAGTTCCCGACAAATAGACAATGAGCAGTTCTTC | CASSSRQIDNEQFF
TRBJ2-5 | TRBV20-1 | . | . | TGCAGCGGAAGCGGCGGTGAAGAGACCCAGTACTTC | CSGSGGEETQYF
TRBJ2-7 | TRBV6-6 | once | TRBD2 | TGTGCCAGCAGCCTAAGCGGGGGGCCGTACGAGCAGTACTTC | CASSLSGGPYEQYF
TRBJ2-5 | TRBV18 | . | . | TGTGCCAGCTCACCTAGGCTAGGAAAAGAGACCCAGTACTTC | CASSPRLGKETQYF
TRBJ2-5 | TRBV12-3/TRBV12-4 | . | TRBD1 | TGTGCCAGCAGCTGGGACAGTATCCGGTCGGAGACCCAGTACTTC | CASSWDSIRSETQYF
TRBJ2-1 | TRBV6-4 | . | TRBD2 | TGTGCCAGCAGCCCCGGGACTAGCGATCACAATGAGCAGTTCTTC | CASSPGTSDHNEQFF
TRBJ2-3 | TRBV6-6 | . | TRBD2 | TGTGCCAGCAGTTACTTTAGCGGGAGGGGAACAGATACGCAGTATTTT | CASSYFSGRGTDTQYF
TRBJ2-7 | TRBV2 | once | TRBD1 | TGTGCCAGCAGACTTTTCGGGACAGGGGATGAGCAGTACTTC | CASRLFGTGDEQYF
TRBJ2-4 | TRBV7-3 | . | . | TGTGCCAGCAAGGACATTCAGTACTTC | CASKDIQYF
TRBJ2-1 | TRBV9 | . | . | TGTGCCAGCAGCGAAGGGGGAGGTGCAGGTAATGAGCAGTTCTTC | CASSEGGGAGNEQFF
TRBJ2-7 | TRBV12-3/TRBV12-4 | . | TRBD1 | TGTGCCAGCAGTCCCGGGACAGGGTATTTCTACGAGCAGTACTTC | CASSPGTGYFYEQYF
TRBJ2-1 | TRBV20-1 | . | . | TGCAGTGCTCCAATCGGGTCTACAGATGAGCAGTTCTTC | CSAPIGSTDEQFF
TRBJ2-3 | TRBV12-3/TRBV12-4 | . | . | TGTGCCAGCAGTTTCAATGAAAGGTCGCAGTATTTT | CASSFNERSQYF
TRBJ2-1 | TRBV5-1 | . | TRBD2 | TGCGCCAGCAGAGGTACGGGAGGCTCCTACAATGAGCAGTTCTTC | CASRGTGGSYNEQFF
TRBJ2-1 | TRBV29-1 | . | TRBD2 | TGCAGCGTTTCCCCCCGGGGAGGGGATGAGCAGTTCTTC | CSVSPRGGDEQFF
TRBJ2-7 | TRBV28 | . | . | TGTGCCAGCTGTTACTCGATCTCCTACGAGCAGTACTTC | CASCYSISYEQYF
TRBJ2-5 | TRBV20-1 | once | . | TGCAGTGCTAGAGTGGCGAACCAAGAGACCCAGTACTTC | CSARVANQETQYF
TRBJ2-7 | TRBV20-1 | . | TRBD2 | TGCAGTGCAGGGACTAGCGGGAGTTTCAACGAGCAGTACTTC | CSAGTSGSFNEQYF
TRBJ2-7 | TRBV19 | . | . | TGTGCCAGTAGCGCCCAAGCTACCAGCTACGAGCAGTACTTC | CASSAQATSYEQYF
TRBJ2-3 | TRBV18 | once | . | TGTGCCAGCTCACCATCGGGACGCCACACAGATACGCAGTATTTT | CASSPSGRHTDTQYF
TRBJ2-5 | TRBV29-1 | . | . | TGCAGCGGAAGTCCAGGGGCGGGGACCCAGTACTTC | CSGSPGAGTQYF
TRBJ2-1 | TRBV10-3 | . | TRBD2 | TGTGCCATCAGCGGACTAGCGGGAGAGGATGAGCAGTTCTTC | CAISGLAGEDEQFF
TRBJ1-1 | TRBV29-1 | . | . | TGCAGCGTGTCCATAAGGGCCCCAGGGGACACTGAAGCTTTCTTT | CSVSIRAPGDTEAFF
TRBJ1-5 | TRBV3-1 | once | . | TGTGCCAGCAGCCAAGCCAGGCCGGGAAGCAATCAGCCCCAGCATTTT | CASSQARPGSNQPQHF
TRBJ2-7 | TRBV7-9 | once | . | TGTGCCAGCAGCGTGGACAGCTCCTACGAGCAGTACTTC | CASSVDSSYEQYF
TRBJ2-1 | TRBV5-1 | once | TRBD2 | TGCGCCAGCAGCTTTGGCGGGGGGAATTACAATGAGCAGTTCTTC | CASSFGGGNYNEQFF
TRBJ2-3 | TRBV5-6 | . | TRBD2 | TGTGCCAGCAGCTGGGGGCGGCTAGCGGGGACAGATACGCAGTATTTT | CASSWGRLAGTDTQYF
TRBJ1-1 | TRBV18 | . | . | TGTGCCAGCTCCCCTCTACTGAACACTGAAGCTTTCTTT | CASSPLLNTEAFF
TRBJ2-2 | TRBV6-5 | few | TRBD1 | TGTGCCAGCAGTTACGGGGCAGGGGGTCCGAACACCGGGGAGCTGTTTTTT | CASSYGAGGPNTGELFF
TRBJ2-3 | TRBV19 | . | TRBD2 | TGTGCCAGCCAGACTAGCGGGAGCCAAACTAGCACAGATACGCAGTATTTT | CASQTSGSQTSTDTQYF
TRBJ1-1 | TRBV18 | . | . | TGTGCCAGCTCACCAGGTAATGGACCAAACACTGAAGCTTTCTTT | CASSPGNGPNTEAFF
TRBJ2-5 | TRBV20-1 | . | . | TGCAGTGCTAGAGATGATTCGGGACTGAGCAGAGAGACCCAGTACTTC | CSARDDSGLSRETQYF
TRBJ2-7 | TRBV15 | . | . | TGTGCCACCAGCACTGCCTCGACTAGGAGCTCCTACGAGCAGTACTTC | CATSTASTRSSYEQYF
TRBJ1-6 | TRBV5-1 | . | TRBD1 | TGCGCCAGCACGCAGGGACAGGGAAATTCACCCCTCCACTTT | CASTQGQGNSPLHF
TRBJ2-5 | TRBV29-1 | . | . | TGCAGCGTTGCACTGACTGTGAGAGGAGAGACCCAGTACTTC | CSVALTVRGETQYF
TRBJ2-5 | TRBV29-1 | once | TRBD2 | TGCAGCGGATTACCTTTAAAGCGGGACGAGGAGACCCAGTACTTC | CSGLPLKRDEETQYF
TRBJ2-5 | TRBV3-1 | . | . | TGTGCCAGCAGCCCCGGGGCCAGGCAAGAGACCCAGTACTTC | CASSPGARQETQYF
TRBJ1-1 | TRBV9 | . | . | TGTGCCAGCAGCGTAGCCTGGGGGGCGACGGAAGCTTTCTTT | CASSVAWGATEAFF
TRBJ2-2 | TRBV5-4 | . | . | TGTGCCAGCAGCTTGACAGGAGGCACCGGGGAGCTGTTTTTT | CASSLTGGTGELFF